One and the same sample provided the 27 T cell receptor beta chains below, sequenced in a study of cytotoxic CD8 clonotypes in ibrutinib-treated CLL. The assay was immunoSEQ multiplex PCR, and TCRdb's table has in-frame clones only and misses some. The table records under 300,000 clones, more than 70% of them present only once. The material sequenced was PBMCs, taken at disease progression, from a patient treated with ibrutinib. The receptors here all came from a human donor with chronic lymphocytic leukemia.

The chain couples TRBV5-1 to TRBJ2-1; 7 bases map to TRBD1. The CDR3 contains 14 residues. J was trimmed by 12 bases and V by 2 bases; bases with no gene match: 11. Per the germline V gene, CDR1 is SGHRS and CDR2 is YFSETQ. CDR3 amino acids: CASSFLGQLRRQFF. The CDR3 DNA reads as TGCGCCAGCAGCTTCCTGGGACAGCTTCGTAGGCAGTTCTTC.

The rearrangement links TRBV13 to TRBJ2-7; 8 nucleotides align to TRBD2. The CDR3 sequence is 14 residues long. Trimming cost V 4 bases and J 5 bases; bases outside gene matches: 7. From germline, CDR1 is PRHDT and CDR2 FYEKMQ (reference sequence). The CDR3 loop is CASSSGLVKHEQYF. CDR3 nucleotide sequence: TGTGCCAGCAGCTCGGGACTAGTCAAGCACGAGCAGTACTTC.

V usage is TRBV9 and J usage is TRBJ2-7; 10 bases align to TRBD1. The germline gives CDR1 SGDLS, CDR2 YYNGEE. V was pared by 2 bases and J by 6 bases, with 5 bases of the junction left unmatched. The CDR3 extends over 14 amino acids. The CDR3 protein is CASSVLGQGTEQYF. CDR3 sequence (DNA): TGTGCCAGCAGCGTCTTGGGACAGGGGACCGAGCAGTACTTC.

This clone has a handful of counts. The CDR3 DNA reads as TGTGCCAGCTCACCAGGGGGCGAGCAGTACTTC. Its protein product is CASSPGGEQYF. The rearrangement joins TRBV18 to TRBJ2-7; either TRBD1 or TRBD2 may fit D (5 bases each). V lost 2 bases and J lost 6, with 5 bases in between. Germline CDR1 KGHSH, CDR2 LQKENI. CDR3 length: 11 amino acids.

The chain uses TRBV6-5 and TRBJ2-7; weak D call: TRBD1 (6 bases). V gave up 6 bases and J gave up 4 bases, with 13 bases separating them. This CDR3 contains 13 residues. Looked up from germline, CDR1 is MNHEY and CDR2 is SVGAGI. The CDR3 DNA follows: TGTGCCAGCAGCACTGGGACACCTTACGAGCAGTACTTC. Translating it yields CASSTGTPYEQYF.

J is TRBJ2-7 and V is TRBV4-3; 9 nucleotides agree with TRBD1. After removal of 5 bases from V and 6 bases from J, the junction contained 5 bases not matched to a gene. Per germline, CDR1 LGHNA and CDR2 YSLEER. The CDR3 has 13 residues. Here the CDR3 DNA reads TGCGCCAGCAGCAACCGACAGGGGGGCGAGCAGTACTTC. It specifies CASSNRQGGEQYF.

The chain joins TRBV6-4 to TRBJ2-3; D remains unclear. The germline gives CDR1 MRHNA, CDR2 SNTAGT. The CDR3 loop spans 15 amino acids. The germline V and J ends were trimmed by 0 bases and 4 bases, with 11 bases remaining between them. The CDR3 DNA sequence: TGTGCCAGCAGTGACTCCCCAGCGCCCCCAGATACGCAGTATTTT. Translated, it gives CASSDSPAPPDTQYF.

The genes are TRBV18 and TRBJ1-1, with D tentatively TRBD1 (5 bases). V was pared by 4 bases and J by 4 bases, with 16 bases between. Germline CDR1 KGHSH, CDR2 LQKENI. This CDR3 has 15 residues. CDR3 loop: CASSRLAGMSTEAFF. Here the CDR3 DNA reads TGTGCCAGCTCACGCCTAGCAGGGATGAGCACTGAAGCTTTCTTT.

The chain carries TRBV4-2 and TRBJ1-6; 7 positions agree with TRBD1. CDR3 length: 16 residues. CDR1 and CDR2 from the germline V gene are LGHNA and YNFKEQ. V shed 0 bases, J shed 7 bases, and the junction held 6 bases outside the gene matches. CDR3 nucleotide sequence: TGTGCCAGCAGCCAAGATCGCGACAGGGTAAATTCACCCCTCCACTTT. Protein product: CASSQDRDRVNSPLHF.

The genes are TRBV5-6 and TRBJ2-5; 7 bases are shared with TRBD2. The CDR3 is made up of 18 amino acids. The germline CDR1 and CDR2 sequences are SGHDT and YYEEEE. Losses at the gene ends were 4 bases for V and 1 base for J; bases not matched to a gene: 16. As DNA, the CDR3 is TGTGCCAGCAGCCATCTGGACCGGGACTACATTATCCAAGAGACCCAGTACTTC. Translating gives CASSHLDRDYIIQETQYF.

The chain uses TRBV29-1 and TRBJ2-7; tentative D call: TRBD2 (6 bases). The CDR3 is made up of 12 amino acids. CDR1 is SQVTM and CDR2 is ANQGSEA in the germline V gene. Trimming cost V 6 bases and J 9 bases, with 18 bases left between them. CDR3 sequence reads: CSVPGPRRGQYF. The CDR3 nucleotides read TGCAGCGTCCCGGGCCCCCGGAGGGGGCAGTACTTC.

V gene TRBV4-1 combines with J gene TRBJ2-2, with D perhaps TRBD2 (6 bases). The ends were cut back, 6 bases at V and 4 bases at J, with 15 bases in the middle. Germline lookup yields CDR1 MGHRA and CDR2 YSYEKL. The CDR3 extends over 15 amino acids. The CDR3 region has the DNA TGCGCCAGCAGGCGTCTAGCGTCTGGCACCGGGGAGCTGTTTTTT. Translated: CASRRLASGTGELFF.

CDR3 bases: TGTGCCAGCAGCGTAGAGGGGACTAGCGGGAGCTCCTACAATGAGCAGTTCTTC. It translates to CASSVEGTSGSSYNEQFF. The chain uses TRBV9 and TRBJ2-1; TRBD2 matches 14 bases. CDR3 length equals 18 residues. In germline, CDR1 is SGDLS, CDR2 YYNGEE. V lost 0 bases, J lost 0 bases, and 2 bases stayed unmatched.

The rearrangement links TRBV7-9 to TRBJ1-2, with a weak D call TRBD1 (5 bases). There are 13 residues in the CDR3. V was shortened by 8 bases and J by 4 bases, with 14 bases between the two germline ends. Germline V gene lookup returns CDR1 SEHNR and CDR2 FQNEAQ (reference sequence). Here the CDR3 DNA reads TGTGCCAGCGGATTGGGGGGAAGCTATGGCTACACCTTC. Amino acid sequence: CASGLGGSYGYTF.

This chain uses TRBV6-1 with TRBJ1-5; D gene ambiguous. The CDR3 spans 13 residues. Trimming took off 6 bases at V and 1 base at J, with 7 bases between the two ends. Germline CDR1 MNHNS, CDR2 SASEGT. As DNA, the CDR3 is TGTGCCAGCAGCGTACAGAGCAATCAGCCCCAGCATTTT. Translated, it gives CASSVQSNQPQHF.

The chain employs TRBV9 and TRBJ1-2; 8 nucleotides agree with TRBD1. The CDR3 totals 17 residues. Germline CDR1 is SGDLS and CDR2 is YYNGEE. With V trimmed by 6 bases and J by 3 bases, 16 bases remained unmatched. CDR3 in DNA: TGTGCCAGCAACCTTAATCCAACCGGACAGGGACACTATGGCTACACCTTC. Translation: CASNLNPTGQGHYGYTF.

The CDR3 protein is CASSVGSGTNTGELFF. In DNA form, the CDR3 reads TGTGCCAGCAGCGTAGGGTCAGGGACGAACACCGGGGAGCTGTTTTTT. The genes are TRBV9 and TRBJ2-2; perhaps TRBD1 as D (5 bases). The germline V gene has CDR1 SGDLS and CDR2 YYNGEE. This CDR3 spans 16 amino acids. Deletions cut 0 bases from V and 0 bases from J, with 9 bases between.

This chain joins TRBV11-2 and TRBJ2-4, with a possible D match to TRBD2 (6 bases). Germline CDR1 is SGHAT and CDR2 is FQNNGV. Trimming removed 7 bases from V and 13 bases from J, with 23 bases in between. This CDR3 spans 14 amino acids. The CDR3 region is CASTSFRDSPSQYF. For the CDR3, the DNA is TGTGCCAGCACTTCCTTCCGGGACTCCCCCAGCCAGTACTTC.

The chain recombines TRBV19 with TRBJ2-1, with a weak D call TRBD1 (6 bases). From germline, CDR1 is LNHDA and CDR2 SQIVND (reference sequence). This CDR3 spans 16 amino acids. V was cut by 7 bases and J by 3 bases, with 19 bases left in between. CDR3 protein: CASTSRGGVGYNEQFF. The CDR3 nucleotides are TGTGCCAGTACCTCCCGAGGGGGAGTTGGCTACAATGAGCAGTTCTTC.

V is TRBV14 and J is TRBJ1-4, with unresolved D. The CDR3 contains 15 residues. CDR1 and CDR2 (germline): SGHDN, FVKESK. Trimming shortened V by 3 bases and J by 1 base, and 9 bases separated the two germline ends. DNA of the CDR3: TGTGCCAGCAGCCACCTGGCGGTAACTAATGAAAAACTGTTTTTT. This translates into CASSHLAVTNEKLFF.

In regard to this clone: The identical CDR3 is also encoded by other nucleotide sequences in the sample. The chain links TRBV27 to TRBJ1-6; D remains ambiguous. The CDR3 has 12 amino acids. Germline CDR1 MNHEY, CDR2 SMNVEV (reference sequence). V lost 3 bases, J lost 9 bases, and 6 bases lay in between. DNA for the CDR3: TGTGCCAGCAGTTTTCCCGGTTCACCCCTCCACTTT. As protein: CASSFPGSPLHF.

J is TRBJ1-5 and V is TRBV6-5; D is perhaps TRBD1 (6 bases). In germline, CDR1 is MNHEY, CDR2 SVGAGI. This CDR3 has 14 amino acids. Trimming took off 4 bases at V and 6 bases at J, with 13 bases between the two ends. The CDR3 loop is CASSSQGWSQPQHF. As DNA, the CDR3 is TGTGCCAGCAGTTCACAGGGTTGGAGTCAGCCCCAGCATTTT.

Comments on this clone: The germline gene is not matched at one end of the junction; a read error may be the cause. The chain carries TRBV18 and TRBJ1-2; D is uncertain. The germline V gene encodes CDR1 KGHSH and CDR2 LQKENI. The CDR3 is made up of 13 amino acids. The CDR3 sequence is CASSPLGWGNGYF. The CDR3 bases are TGTGCCAGCTCGCCACTAGGTTGGGGAAACGGCTATTTC.

The rearrangement joins TRBV5-1 to TRBJ2-5; 7 bases are a match to TRBD2. CDR3 length: 13 amino acids. V lost 4 bases to trimming and J lost 4 bases; unmatched junction nucleotides: 4. The germline gives CDR1 SGHRS, CDR2 YFSETQ. This CDR3 reads CASSPGGGETQYF. The CDR3 bases are TGCGCCAGCAGCCCTGGGGGGGGAGAGACCCAGTACTTC.

The CDR3 reads CASSQVWGSGANVLTF. The CDR3 nucleotides read TGCGCCAGCAGCCAAGTGTGGGGTTCTGGGGCCAACGTCCTGACTTTC. The chain combines TRBV4-3 with TRBJ2-6; the D is unclear. The germline V gene encodes CDR1 LGHNA and CDR2 YSLEER. This CDR3 is built from 16 residues. V dropped 1 base and J dropped 1 base, with 8 bases sitting between them.

This chain links TRBV29-1 with TRBJ1-2, with TRBD1 identical over 8 bases. V shed 6 bases, J shed 2 bases, and the junction held 11 bases outside the gene matches. The CDR3 sequence is 15 residues long. Germline V gives CDR1 SQVTM, CDR2 ANQGSEA. CDR3 sequence (DNA): TGCAGCGTCCCAAACCGGGACAGGCCCAACTATGGCTACACCTTC. The encoded protein is CSVPNRDRPNYGYTF.

This clone was counted between two and nine times. The chain couples TRBV28 to TRBJ1-2; D remains unclear. The CDR3 consists of 11 residues. Looked up from germline, CDR1 is MDHEN and CDR2 is SYDVKM. V shed 7 bases and J shed 5 bases, with 8 bases lying between them. CDR3 DNA sequence: TGTGCCAGCACCCACGGGTATGGCTACACCTTC. Translating gives CASTHGYGYTF.